A single sample gave rise to the 19 T cell receptor beta chains below, sequenced in a study of patients and donors after allogeneic stem cell transplantation. Each CDR3 protein is one row after TCRdb ran MiXCR on the RT-PCR reads. The table lists tens of thousands of distinct CDR3 sequences, 4% to 5% of them singletons, with about 3% in the top ten. Sequenced input: blood, either unsorted or a sorted T cell fraction (not recorded which). The receptor set was obtained from a human donor who was either an allogeneic HSCT recipient or a stem cell or donor lymphocyte infusion donor (not recorded which). It is not recorded whose cells these are; they may come from a transplant donor.

This clonotype was counted at least ten times. The V and J genes are TRBV2 and TRBJ2-2, with TRBD2 identical over 13 bases. The CDR3 totals 16 residues. Germline CDR1 reads SNHLY; CDR2 reads FYNNEI. V gave up 8 bases and J gave up 6 bases; unmatched junction bases: 9. As DNA, the CDR3 is TGTGCCAGCCGGACTAGCGGGGGACCTTTGGCCGGGGAGCTGTTTTTT. This codes for CASRTSGGPLAGELFF. Full variable domain (missing parts from reference TRBV2 and TRBJ2-2): EPEVTQTPSHQVTQMGQEVILRCVPISNHLYFYWYRQILGQKVEFLVSFYNNEISEKSEIFDDQFSVERPDGSNFTLKIRSTKLEDSAMYFCASRTSGGPLAGELFFGEGSRLTVL.

This clonotype was recorded many times. The J gene is TRBJ2-3, the V gene TRBV27; D is perhaps TRBD2 (5 bases). CDR3 length: 15 residues. CDR1 is MNHEY and CDR2 is SMNVEV in the germline V gene (reference sequence). The V end was cut by 11 bases, the J end by 2 bases, with 20 bases between. DNA of the CDR3: TGTGCCTCTTCCCCCCGAGGGATCGCCACAGATACGCAGTATTTT. This gives the protein CASSPRGIATDTQYF.

The genes are TRBV6-2 or TRBV6-3 and TRBJ2-5; 7 positions agree with TRBD1. Germline V gene sequence: CDR1 MNHEY, CDR2 SVGEGT. This CDR3 has 14 amino acids. V lost 4 bases, J lost 4 bases, and 6 bases stayed unmatched. CDR3 sequence: CASSFDRVPETQYF. CDR3 nucleotides: TGTGCCAGCAGTTTCGACAGGGTCCCAGAGACCCAGTACTTC.

This clonotype occurred many times. The genes are TRBV5-1 and TRBJ2-3; D call uncertain. Deletions cut 2 bases from V and 2 bases from J, with 3 bases between. This CDR3 region has 12 residues. From germline, CDR1 is SGHRS and CDR2 YFSETQ. In DNA form, the CDR3 reads TGCGCCAGCAGCTTCGACACAGATACGCAGTATTTT. Translation gives CASSFDTDTQYF.

This clonotype was counted a few times. The chain links TRBV19 to TRBJ2-1, with D unclear. The CDR3 is 13 residues long. The germline V gene has CDR1 LNHDA and CDR2 SQIVND (reference sequence). V shed 3 bases and J shed 9 bases, with 12 bases lying between them. For the CDR3, the DNA is TGTGCCAGTAGTATCAATTACGGTGGTGAGCAGTTCTTC. Protein product: CASSINYGGEQFF. The variable domain in full, with the rest retrieved from reference TRBV19 and TRBJ2-1, is DGGITQSPKYLFRKEGQNVTLSCEQNLNHDAMYWYRQDPGQGLRLIYYSQIVNDFQKGDIAEGYSVSREKKESFPLTVTSAQKNPTAFYLCASSINYGGEQFFGPGTRLTVL.

This clonotype was detected many times. V usage is TRBV5-1 and J usage is TRBJ2-1; 9 positions agree with TRBD2. Germline CDR1 SGHRS, CDR2 YFSETQ. This CDR3 contains 17 residues. J gave up 4 bases and V 1 base, and 9 bases lay outside the gene matches. The CDR3, as DNA: TGCGCCAGCAGCTTGAACCAGCCAGCGGGAGGTTACAATGAGCAGTTCTTC. It translates to CASSLNQPAGGYNEQFF.

This clonotype has at least ten counts. The rearrangement links TRBV7-2 to TRBJ2-7, with D uncertain. This CDR3 has 13 amino acids. The V gene's germline CDR1 is SGHTA and CDR2 FQGNSA. Trimming shortened V by 1 base and J by 3 bases, and 7 bases separated the two germline ends. CDR3 amino acids: CASSLDIFYEQYF. Written as DNA, the CDR3 is TGTGCCAGCAGCTTAGATATTTTCTACGAGCAGTACTTC.

V is TRBV21-1 and J is TRBJ2-1; TRBD2 is the table's D call, not checked against the DNA. TRBV21-1 is noted as a pseudogene. This CDR3 is 16 amino acids long. The CDR3 loop reads CASSKAGPGRDNEQFF. The CDR3 region has the DNA TGTGCCAGCAGCAAAGCGGGCCCTGGAAGAGACAATGAGCAGTTCTTC.

This clonotype was seen many times. The chain joins TRBV27 to TRBJ2-6; D could derive from TRBD1 or TRBD2 (6 bases each). V lost 8 bases to trimming and J lost 0 bases, with 17 bases between them. The CDR3 covers 17 residues. Germline V gene sequence: CDR1 MNHEY, CDR2 SMNVEV (reference sequence). The CDR3 nucleotides are TGTGCCAGCTCATTAGAGGGGGGATCCTCTGGGGCCAACGTCCTGACTTTC. It codes for CASSLEGGSSGANVLTF.

This clonotype was seen at least ten times. The chain combines TRBV5-4 with TRBJ2-1, with 12 bases fitting TRBD2. V shed 0 bases and J 15 bases; nucleotides not matched to a gene: 13. The CDR3 has 16 amino acids. Per germline, CDR1 SGHNT and CDR2 YYREEE (reference sequence). The CDR3 loop reads CASSLDPRLAGVIWFF. The CDR3 region has the DNA TGTGCCAGCAGCTTGGATCCTAGACTAGCGGGAGTTATATGGTTCTTC.

This clonotype was detected ten times or more. This sequence joins TRBV13 and TRBJ1-2; possible D gene TRBD1, 5 bases. Germline V gives CDR1 PRHDT, CDR2 FYEKMQ (reference sequence). The V end was cut by 2 bases, the J end by 4 bases, with 14 bases between. This CDR3 contains 15 residues. The CDR3 DNA reads TGTGCCAGCAGCTTATTCTTTCGGGGCGGCTATGGCTACACCTTC. Protein sequence: CASSLFFRGGYGYTF.

This clonotype was seen many times. This chain connects TRBV9 to TRBJ2-7; D ambiguous. Trimming took off 0 bases at V and 3 bases at J, with 10 bases between the two ends. CDR1 is SGDLS and CDR2 is YYNGEE in the germline V gene. The CDR3 loop spans 14 amino acids. The CDR3 spells CASSVAPWSYEQYF. The CDR3 bases are TGTGCCAGCAGCGTAGCCCCATGGAGCTACGAGCAGTACTTC.

This clonotype appeared many times. CDR3 DNA sequence: TGTGCCAGCAGCTTGGCCGTTCTGAATTCCAGGTCCTACAATGAGCAGTTCTTC. Its translation: CASSLAVLNSRSYNEQFF. V usage is TRBV5-5 and J usage is TRBJ2-1, with D hard to call. The germline CDR1 and CDR2 sequences are SGHKS and YYEKEE (reference sequence). CDR3 size: 18 residues. Trimming left V 0 bases short and J 1 base short, with 17 bases between.

This clonotype was counted ten times or more. This chain uses TRBV6-4 with TRBJ2-3; D ambiguous. This CDR3 contains 13 residues. Germline assignment: CDR1 MRHNA and CDR2 SNTAGT. Trimming removed 7 bases from V and 6 bases from J, with 14 bases in between. The CDR3 DNA follows: TGTGCCAGCACTAAGCTCCCTTATGATACGCAGTATTTT. Encoded protein: CASTKLPYDTQYF.

In this sample, this clonotype turned up a few times. The chain joins TRBV6-4 to TRBJ2-7; D is ambiguous. V was trimmed by 5 bases and J by 0 bases, leaving 14 bases between them. CDR1 and CDR2 from the germline V gene are MRHNA and SNTAGT. The CDR3 runs to 15 residues. In nucleotides, the CDR3 is TGTGCCAGCAGTTACGCCCCGGGCGACTCCTACGAGCAGTACTTC. Protein: CASSYAPGDSYEQYF.

The DNA of the CDR3 is TGTGCCAGCAGTCCAACCTTGAGGACAGCCGACAATGAGCAGTTCTTC. It encodes CASSPTLRTADNEQFF. The rearrangement links TRBV6-1 to TRBJ2-1; D is possibly TRBD1 (6 bases). The CDR3 is 16 amino acids. V was shortened by 5 bases and J by 5 bases, with 19 bases between the two germline ends. CDR1 is MNHNS, CDR2 SASEGT, per germline.

The chain is built from TRBV5-4 and TRBJ2-5, with 7 bases fitting TRBD2. CDR1 and CDR2 (germline): SGHNT, YYREEE (reference sequence). The CDR3 has 13 residues. Trimming at V came to 2 bases and at J to 5 bases, leaving 3 bases not matched to a gene. In DNA form, the CDR3 reads TGTGCCAGCAGCTTCGGGGGGAAGGAGACCCAGTACTTC. Translated, it gives CASSFGGKETQYF.

This clonotype was seen ten or more times. The chain recombines TRBV19 with TRBJ2-1; the match to TRBD1 covers 9 bases. The V gene's germline CDR1 is LNHDA and CDR2 SQIVND (reference sequence). CDR3 length: 15 residues. J was trimmed by 7 bases and V by 7 bases; bases with no gene match: 11. This CDR3 is CASTTRTGAQNEQFF. CDR3 nucleotides: TGTGCCAGTACCACTCGGACAGGGGCGCAGAATGAGCAGTTCTTC. The full variable domain, its missing parts supplied by reference TRBV19 and TRBJ2-1, is DGGITQSPKYLFRKEGQNVTLSCEQNLNHDAMYWYRQDPGQGLRLIYYSQIVNDFQKGDIAEGYSVSREKKESFPLTVTSAQKNPTAFYLCASTTRTGAQNEQFFGPGTRLTVL.

In its sample, this clonotype was seen many times. The chain employs TRBV18 and TRBJ2-7; D might be TRBD2 (6 bases). The CDR3 has 15 amino acids. V lost 5 bases to trimming and J lost 2 bases, with 16 bases between them. CDR1 and CDR2 (germline): KGHSH, LQKENI. The CDR3 nucleotides are TGTGCCAGCTCAGCGGGACCCCCAAGGGCCTACGAGCAGTACTTC. It translates to CASSAGPPRAYEQYF.